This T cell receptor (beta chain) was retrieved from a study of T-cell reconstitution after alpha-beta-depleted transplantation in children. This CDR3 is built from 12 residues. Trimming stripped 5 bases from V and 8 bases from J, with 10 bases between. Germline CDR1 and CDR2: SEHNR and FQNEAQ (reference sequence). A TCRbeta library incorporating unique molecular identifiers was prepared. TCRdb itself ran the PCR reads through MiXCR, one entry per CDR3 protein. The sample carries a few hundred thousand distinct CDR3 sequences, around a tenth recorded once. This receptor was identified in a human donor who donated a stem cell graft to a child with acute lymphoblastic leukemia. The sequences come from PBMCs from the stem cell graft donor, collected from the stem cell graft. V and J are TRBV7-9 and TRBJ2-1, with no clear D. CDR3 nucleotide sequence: TGTGCCAGCAGCCTGCGCAGTGATGAGCAGTTCTTC. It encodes CASSLRSDEQFF.